This T cell receptor (beta chain) originates from a study of T cell responses to AZD1222 COVID-19 vaccine. Study context: Second-dose recipients at about 4 or about 12 weeks were treated as one pooled group. Regarding the study as a whole: In the spike-specific TCR repertoire, nearly half reportedly target unmutated variant regions. Clonal diversity may have been underestimated, and the donors were mostly white British, with more females than males. At baseline, just a handful of AZD1222 recipients tested seropositive.

Method: immunoSEQ multiplex PCR; TCRdb's copy keeps in-frame clones and lacks some. This sample has approximately 130,000 clones, with 80% to 95% found just once. As for this clone: Antigen unknown.

The CDR3 is 15 residues long. The V end was cut by 2 bases, the J end by 4 bases, with 9 bases between. Germline-derived CDR1 and CDR2 are MNHNS and SASEGT. This sequence was found in an adult in good health. The specimen comprised peripheral blood, sampled on day 0 of AZD1222 vaccination. The chain links TRBV6-1 to TRBJ1-6; D not resolved. This CDR3 is CASSESADYNSPLHF. CDR3 sequence (DNA): TGTGCCAGCAGTGAAAGCGCGGATTATAATTCACCCCTCCACTTT.